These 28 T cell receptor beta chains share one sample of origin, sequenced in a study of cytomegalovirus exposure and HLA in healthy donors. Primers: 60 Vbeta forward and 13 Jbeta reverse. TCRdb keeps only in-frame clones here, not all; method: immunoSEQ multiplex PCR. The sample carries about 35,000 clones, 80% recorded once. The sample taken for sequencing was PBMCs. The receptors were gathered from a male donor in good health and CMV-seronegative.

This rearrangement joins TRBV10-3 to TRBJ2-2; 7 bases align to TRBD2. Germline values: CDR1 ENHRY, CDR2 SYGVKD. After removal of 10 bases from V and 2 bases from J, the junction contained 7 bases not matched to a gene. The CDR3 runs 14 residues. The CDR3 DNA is TGTGCCACCAAAGCGGGACGAAACACCGGGGAGCTGTTTTTT. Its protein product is CATKAGRNTGELFF.

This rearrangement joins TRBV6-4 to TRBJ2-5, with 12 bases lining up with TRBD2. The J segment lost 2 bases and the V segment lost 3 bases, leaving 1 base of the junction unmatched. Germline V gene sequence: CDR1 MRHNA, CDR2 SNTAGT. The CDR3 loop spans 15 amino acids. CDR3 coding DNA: TGTGCCAGCAGTGAAACTAGCGGGGGGCAAGAGACCCAGTACTTC. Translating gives CASSETSGGQETQYF.

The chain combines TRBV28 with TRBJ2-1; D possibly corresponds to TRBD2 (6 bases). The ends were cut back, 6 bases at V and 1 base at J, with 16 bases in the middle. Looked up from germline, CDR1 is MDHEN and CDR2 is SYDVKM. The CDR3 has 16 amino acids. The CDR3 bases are TGTGCCAGCAGGCATTTTGCGGGAAGTTCCTACAATGAGCAGTTCTTC. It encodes CASRHFAGSSYNEQFF.

The CDR3 region has the DNA TGTGCCACTGCTGGGAGGGAGTGGACAGATACGCAGTATTTT. Translating it yields CATAGREWTDTQYF. The rearrangement links TRBV6-6 to TRBJ2-3; 7 bases line up with TRBD2. Germline lookup yields CDR1 MNHNY and CDR2 SVGAGI (reference sequence). Trimming removed 10 bases from V and 3 bases from J; junction bases left unmatched: 10. This CDR3 is 14 amino acids long.

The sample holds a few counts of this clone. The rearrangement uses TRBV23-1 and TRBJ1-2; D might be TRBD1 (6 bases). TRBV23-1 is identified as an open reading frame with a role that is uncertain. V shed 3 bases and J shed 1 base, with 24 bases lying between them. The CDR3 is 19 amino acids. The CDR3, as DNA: TGCGCCAGCAGTCAGGAGCCCGTGACGCGGGGGGCTCATAACTATGGCTACACCTTC. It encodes CASSQEPVTRGAHNYGYTF.

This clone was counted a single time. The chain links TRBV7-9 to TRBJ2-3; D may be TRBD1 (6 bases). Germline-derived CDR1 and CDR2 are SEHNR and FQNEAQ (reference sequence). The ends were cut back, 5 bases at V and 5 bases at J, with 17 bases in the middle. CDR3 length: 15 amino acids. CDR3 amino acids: CASSPPGHWEDTQYF. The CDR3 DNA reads TGTGCCAGCAGCCCACCGGGACATTGGGAAGATACGCAGTATTTT.

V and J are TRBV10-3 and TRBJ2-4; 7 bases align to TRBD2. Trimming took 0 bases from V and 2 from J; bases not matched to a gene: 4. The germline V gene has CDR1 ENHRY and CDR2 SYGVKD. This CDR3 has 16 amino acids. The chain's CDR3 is CAISESRGGPKNIQYF. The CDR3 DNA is TGTGCCATCAGTGAGTCTCGGGGAGGGCCCAAAAACATTCAGTACTTC.

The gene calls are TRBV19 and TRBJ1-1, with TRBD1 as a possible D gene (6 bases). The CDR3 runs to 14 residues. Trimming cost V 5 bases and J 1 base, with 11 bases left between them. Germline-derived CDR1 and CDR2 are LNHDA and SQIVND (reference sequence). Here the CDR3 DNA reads TGTGCCAGTAGTTTAGGACAGAAGAACACTGAAGCTTTCTTT. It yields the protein CASSLGQKNTEAFF.

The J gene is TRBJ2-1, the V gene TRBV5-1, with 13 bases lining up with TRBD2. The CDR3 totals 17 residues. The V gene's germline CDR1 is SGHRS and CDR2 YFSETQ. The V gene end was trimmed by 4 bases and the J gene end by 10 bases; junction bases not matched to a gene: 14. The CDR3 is CASSLVPGGLAGDEQFF. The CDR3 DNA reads TGCGCCAGCAGCCTCGTCCCCGGAGGACTAGCGGGAGACGAGCAGTTCTTC.

In DNA, the CDR3 is TGTGCCAGCAGTTATGCAGGGGCCGGCACTGAAGCTTTCTTT. Its translation: CASSYAGAGTEAFF. The chain uses TRBV28 and TRBJ1-1; a weak D match, TRBD1 (6 bases). The V and J ends lost 4 bases and 4 bases respectively, with 13 bases between them. From germline, CDR1 is MDHEN and CDR2 SYDVKM. There are 14 residues in the CDR3.

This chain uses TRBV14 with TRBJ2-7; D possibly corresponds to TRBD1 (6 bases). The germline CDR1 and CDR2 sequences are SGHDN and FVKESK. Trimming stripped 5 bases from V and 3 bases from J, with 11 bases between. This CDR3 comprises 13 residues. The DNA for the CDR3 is TGTGCCAGCAGCAGGGAGACAGGCTACGAGCAGTACTTC. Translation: CASSRETGYEQYF.

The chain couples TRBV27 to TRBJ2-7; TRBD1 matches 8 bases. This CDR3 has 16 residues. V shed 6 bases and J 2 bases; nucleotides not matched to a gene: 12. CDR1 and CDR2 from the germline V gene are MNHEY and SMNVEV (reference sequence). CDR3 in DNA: TGTGCCAGCAGGACCATAGACAGGGGTACAGCCTACGAGCAGTACTTC. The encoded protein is CASRTIDRGTAYEQYF.

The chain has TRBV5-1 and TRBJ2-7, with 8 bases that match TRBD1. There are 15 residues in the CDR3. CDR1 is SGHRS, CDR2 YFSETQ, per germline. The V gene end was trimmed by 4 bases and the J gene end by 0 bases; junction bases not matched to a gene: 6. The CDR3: CASSPETGVSYEQYF. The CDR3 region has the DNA TGCGCCAGCAGCCCGGAGACAGGGGTCTCCTACGAGCAGTACTTC. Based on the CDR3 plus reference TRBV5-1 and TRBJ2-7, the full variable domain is KAGVTQTPRYLIKTRGQQVTLSCSPISGHRSVSWYQQTPGQGLQFLFEYFSETQRNKGNFPGRFSGRQFSNSRSEMNVSTLELGDSALYLCASSPETGVSYEQYFGPGTRLTVT.

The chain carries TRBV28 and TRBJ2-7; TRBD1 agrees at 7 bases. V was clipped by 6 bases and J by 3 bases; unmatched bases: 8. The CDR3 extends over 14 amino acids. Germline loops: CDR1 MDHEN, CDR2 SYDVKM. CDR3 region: CASSSRQGVYEQYF. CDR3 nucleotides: TGTGCCAGCAGCTCCCGACAGGGAGTCTACGAGCAGTACTTC.

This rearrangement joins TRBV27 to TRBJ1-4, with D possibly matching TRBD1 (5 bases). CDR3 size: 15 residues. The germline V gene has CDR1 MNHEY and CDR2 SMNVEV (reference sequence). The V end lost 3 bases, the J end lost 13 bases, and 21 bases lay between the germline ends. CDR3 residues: CASSLVVGQGKRLFF. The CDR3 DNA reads TGTGCCAGCAGTTTGGTCGTTGGTCAGGGCAAACGACTGTTTTTT.

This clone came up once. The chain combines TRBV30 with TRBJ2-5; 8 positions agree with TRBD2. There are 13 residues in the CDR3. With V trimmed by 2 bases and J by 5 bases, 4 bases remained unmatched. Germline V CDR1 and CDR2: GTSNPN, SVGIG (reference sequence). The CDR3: CAWSSGSSETQYF. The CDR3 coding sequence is TGTGCCTGGAGTAGCGGGAGCTCGGAGACCCAGTACTTC.

The CDR3 DNA sequence: TGTGCCAGCAGCTACGGACTAGCGGACATGGATACGCAGTATTTT. This encodes CASSYGLADMDTQYF. The chain recombines TRBV13 with TRBJ2-3, with 10 positions matching TRBD2. This CDR3 contains 15 residues. Trimming at V came to 4 bases and at J to 6 bases, leaving 7 bases not matched to a gene. CDR1 and CDR2 from the germline V gene are PRHDT and FYEKMQ (reference sequence).

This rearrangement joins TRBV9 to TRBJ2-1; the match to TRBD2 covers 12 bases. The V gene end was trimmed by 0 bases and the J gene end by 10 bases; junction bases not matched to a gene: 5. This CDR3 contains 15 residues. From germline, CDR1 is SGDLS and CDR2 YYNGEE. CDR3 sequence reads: CASSVVSTSGGEQFF. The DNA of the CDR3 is TGTGCCAGCAGCGTAGTCAGTACTAGCGGGGGGGAGCAGTTCTTC.

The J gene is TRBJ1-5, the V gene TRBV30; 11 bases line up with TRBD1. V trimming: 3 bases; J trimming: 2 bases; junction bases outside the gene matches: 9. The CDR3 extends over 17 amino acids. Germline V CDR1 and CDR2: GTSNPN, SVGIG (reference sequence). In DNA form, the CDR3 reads TGTGCCTGGAGCCAGGACAGGGGGCACTTGGGCAATCAGCCCCAGCATTTT. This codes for CAWSQDRGHLGNQPQHF.

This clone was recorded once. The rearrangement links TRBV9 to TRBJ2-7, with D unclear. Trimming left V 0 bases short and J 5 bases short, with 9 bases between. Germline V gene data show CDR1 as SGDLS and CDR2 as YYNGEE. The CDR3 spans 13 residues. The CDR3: CASSVALQDEQYF. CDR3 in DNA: TGTGCCAGCAGCGTAGCTTTGCAGGACGAGCAGTACTTC.

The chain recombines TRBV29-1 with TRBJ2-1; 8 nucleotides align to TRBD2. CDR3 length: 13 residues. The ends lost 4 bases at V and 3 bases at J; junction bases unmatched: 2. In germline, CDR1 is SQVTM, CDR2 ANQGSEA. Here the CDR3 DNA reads TGCAGCGTTGGGGCGGGGGGCTACAATGAGCAGTTCTTC. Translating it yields CSVGAGGYNEQFF.

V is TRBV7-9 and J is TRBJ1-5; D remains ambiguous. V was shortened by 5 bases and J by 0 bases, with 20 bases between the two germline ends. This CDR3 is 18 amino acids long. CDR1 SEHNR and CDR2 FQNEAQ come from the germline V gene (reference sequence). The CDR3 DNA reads TGTGCCAGCAGCCTCCGGGATAAATCACCCCATAGCAATCAGCCCCAGCATTTT. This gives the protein CASSLRDKSPHSNQPQHF. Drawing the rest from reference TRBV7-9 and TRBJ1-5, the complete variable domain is DTGVSQNPRHKITKRGQNVTFRCDPISEHNRLYWYRQTLGQGPEFLTYFQNEAQLEKSRLLSDRFSAERPKGSFSTLEIQRTEQGDSAMYLCASSLRDKSPHSNQPQHFGDGTRLSIL.

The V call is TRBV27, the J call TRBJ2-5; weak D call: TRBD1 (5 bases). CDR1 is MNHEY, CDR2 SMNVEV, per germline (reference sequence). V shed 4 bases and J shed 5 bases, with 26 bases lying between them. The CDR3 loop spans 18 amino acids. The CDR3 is CASSSNPGIGRAGETQYF. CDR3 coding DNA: TGTGCCAGCAGTTCAAACCCTGGTATCGGCCGGGCAGGGGAGACCCAGTACTTC.

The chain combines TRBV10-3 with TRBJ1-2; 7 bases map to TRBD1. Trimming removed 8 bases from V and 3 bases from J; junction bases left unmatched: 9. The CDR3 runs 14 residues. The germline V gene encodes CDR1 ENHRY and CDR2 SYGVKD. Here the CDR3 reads CAIRGTDLYYGYTF. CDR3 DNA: TGTGCCATCCGCGGGACAGACCTTTACTATGGCTACACCTTC.

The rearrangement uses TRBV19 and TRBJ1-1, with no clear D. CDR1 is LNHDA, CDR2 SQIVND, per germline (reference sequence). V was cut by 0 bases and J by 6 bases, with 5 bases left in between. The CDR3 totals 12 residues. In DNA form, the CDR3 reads TGTGCCAGTAGTATAGAGGCGGCTGAAGCTTTCTTT. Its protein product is CASSIEAAEAFF. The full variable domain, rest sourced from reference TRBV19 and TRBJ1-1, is DGGITQSPKYLFRKEGQNVTLSCEQNLNHDAMYWYRQDPGQGLRLIYYSQIVNDFQKGDIAEGYSVSREKKESFPLTVTSAQKNPTAFYLCASSIEAAEAFFGQGTRLTVV.

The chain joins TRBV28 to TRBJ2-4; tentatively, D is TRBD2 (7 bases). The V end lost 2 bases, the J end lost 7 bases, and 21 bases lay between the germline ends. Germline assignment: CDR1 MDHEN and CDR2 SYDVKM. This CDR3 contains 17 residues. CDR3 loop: CASSLPQGGGPWNIQYF. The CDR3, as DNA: TGTGCCAGCAGTTTACCCCAAGGGGGAGGGCCGTGGAACATTCAGTACTTC.

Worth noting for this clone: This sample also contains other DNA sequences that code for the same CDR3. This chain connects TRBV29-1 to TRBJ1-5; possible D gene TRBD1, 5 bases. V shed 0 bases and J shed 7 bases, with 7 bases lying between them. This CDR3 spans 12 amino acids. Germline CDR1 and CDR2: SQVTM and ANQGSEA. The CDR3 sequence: CSVEDRGQPQHF. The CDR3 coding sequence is TGCAGCGTTGAAGATCGGGGGCAGCCCCAGCATTTT.

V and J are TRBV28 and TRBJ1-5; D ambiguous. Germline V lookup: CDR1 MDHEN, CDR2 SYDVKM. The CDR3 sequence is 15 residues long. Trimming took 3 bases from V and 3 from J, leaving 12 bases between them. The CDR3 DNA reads TGTGCCAGCAGTTTGGGAGTGTTGAACAATCAGCCCCAGCATTTT. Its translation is CASSLGVLNNQPQHF.